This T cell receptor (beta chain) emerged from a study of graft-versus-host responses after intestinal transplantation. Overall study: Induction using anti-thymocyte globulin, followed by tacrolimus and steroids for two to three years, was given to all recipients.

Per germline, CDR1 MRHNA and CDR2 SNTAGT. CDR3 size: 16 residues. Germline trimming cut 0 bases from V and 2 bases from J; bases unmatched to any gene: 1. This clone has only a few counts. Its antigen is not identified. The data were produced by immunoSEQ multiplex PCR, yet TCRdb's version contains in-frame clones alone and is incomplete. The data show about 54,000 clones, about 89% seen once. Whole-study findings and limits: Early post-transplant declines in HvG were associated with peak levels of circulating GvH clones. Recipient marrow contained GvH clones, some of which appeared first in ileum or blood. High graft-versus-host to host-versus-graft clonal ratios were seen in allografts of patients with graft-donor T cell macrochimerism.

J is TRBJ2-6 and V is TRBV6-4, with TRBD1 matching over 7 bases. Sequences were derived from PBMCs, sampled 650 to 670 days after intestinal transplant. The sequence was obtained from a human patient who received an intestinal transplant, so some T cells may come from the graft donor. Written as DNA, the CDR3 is TGTGCCAGCAGTGACTCAGGGGGCGCTGGGGCCAACGTCCTGACTTTC. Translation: CASSDSGGAGANVLTF.